Below, 9 T cell receptor beta chains from the same sample are listed, as sequenced in a study of T cell responses to AZD1222 COVID-19 vaccine. Repertoires were generated with immunoSEQ multiplex PCR, while TCRdb's copy carries only in-frame clones and drops some. The sample lists about 150,000 clones, 80% to 95% occurring once. Sample: peripheral blood, taken 28 days after the second AZD1222 dose. The receptor source for this set is an adult who received the AZD1222 COVID-19 vaccine.

CDR3 sequence (DNA): TGCGCCAGCAGCCCTGGGGACCCGGAGATCGGGGAGCTGTTTTTT. It yields the protein CASSPGDPEIGELFF. The V and J genes are TRBV5-1 and TRBJ2-2; perhaps D is TRBD1 or TRBD2 (5 bases each). V lost 4 bases and J 7 bases, leaving 17 bases between the germline ends. The CDR3 has 15 residues. Germline V CDR1 and CDR2: SGHRS, YFSETQ.

The chain is built from TRBV14 and TRBJ2-2; D might be TRBD1 (6 bases). V lost 5 bases and J lost 1, with 8 bases in between. Looked up from germline, CDR1 is SGHDN and CDR2 is FVKESK. CDR3 length equals 14 residues. The CDR3 DNA sequence: TGTGCCAGCAGCTCGGGACAGAACACCGGGGAGCTGTTTTTT. This encodes CASSSGQNTGELFF.

The gene calls are TRBV5-1 and TRBJ2-7; a weak D match, TRBD1 (6 bases). From germline, CDR1 is SGHRS and CDR2 YFSETQ. This CDR3 spans 15 amino acids. The ends were cut back, 1 base at V and 5 bases at J, with 16 bases in the middle. This chain's CDR3 is CASSLYFYRVNEQYF. CDR3 coding DNA: TGCGCCAGCAGCTTGTACTTCTACAGGGTAAACGAGCAGTACTTC.

J is TRBJ1-3 and V is TRBV5-8; TRBD1 agrees at 7 bases. CDR1 SGHTS and CDR2 YDEGEE come from the germline V gene. Unmatched junction bases numbered 7, after V lost 1 base and J lost 3 bases. The CDR3 covers 16 residues. The CDR3 DNA is TGTGCCAGCAGCTTGATGCAGGGGGGCTATGGAAACACCATATATTTT. It specifies CASSLMQGGYGNTIYF.

This chain uses TRBV25-1 with TRBJ1-2; no firm D call. The V gene lost 2 bases and the J gene lost 6 bases, with 10 bases spanning the gap. Germline assignment: CDR1 MGHDK and CDR2 SYGVNS. There are 13 residues in the CDR3. CDR3 nucleotides: TGTGCCAGCAGTGAAAATGGACCTAATGGCTACACCTTC. It codes for CASSENGPNGYTF.

The chain combines TRBV30 with TRBJ2-1; 13 bases map to TRBD2. The CDR3 sequence is 16 residues long. Germline loops: CDR1 GTSNPN, CDR2 SVGIG (reference sequence). V gave up 1 base and J gave up 4 bases; unmatched junction bases: 4. CDR3 loop: CAWSGGLAGDYNEQFF. The CDR3 nucleotides read TGTGCCTGGAGTGGTGGACTAGCGGGGGATTACAATGAGCAGTTCTTC. Looking up the rest from reference TRBV30 and TRBJ2-1 gives the full variable domain: SQTIHQWPATLVQPVGSPLSLECTVEGTSNPNLYWYRQAAGRGLQLLFYSVGIGQISSEVPQNLSASRPQDRQFILSSKKLLLSDSGFYLCAWSGGLAGDYNEQFFGPGTRLTVL.

As DNA, the CDR3 is TGTGCCAGTAGTATTTCGAGGATTAGCAATCAGCCCCAGCATTTT. Residues: CASSISRISNQPQHF. The chain recombines TRBV19 with TRBJ1-5; D uncertain. Deletions cut 3 bases from V and 0 bases from J, with 9 bases between. The germline V gene has CDR1 LNHDA and CDR2 SQIVND (reference sequence). The CDR3 is made up of 15 amino acids. Drawing the rest from reference TRBV19 and TRBJ1-5, the complete variable domain is DGGITQSPKYLFRKEGQNVTLSCEQNLNHDAMYWYRQDPGQGLRLIYYSQIVNDFQKGDIAEGYSVSREKKESFPLTVTSAQKNPTAFYLCASSISRISNQPQHFGDGTRLSIL.

This sequence joins TRBV6-1 and TRBJ1-5; D might be TRBD1 (5 bases). Trimming left V 1 base short and J 7 bases short, with 14 bases between. From germline, CDR1 is MNHNS and CDR2 SASEGT. The CDR3 covers 15 residues. CDR3 DNA: TGTGCCAGCAGTGAAGTCGGGGCAGGGAGGCAGCCCCAGCATTTT. Protein sequence: CASSEVGAGRQPQHF.

The table lists this clone with a few counts. V gene TRBV6-1 combines with J gene TRBJ2-7; D is ambiguous. The germline CDR1 and CDR2 sequences are MNHNS and SASEGT. CDR3 size: 15 residues. V dropped 1 base and J dropped 0 bases, with 10 bases sitting between them. CDR3 coding DNA: TGTGCCAGCAGTGAAGGGGAACCGTCCTCCTACGAGCAGTACTTC. Translation: CASSEGEPSSYEQYF.